What follows is one T cell receptor beta chain and its context. This sample is part of a study of blood T cells in healthy people across ages. The CDR3 runs 16 residues. Per sample, no less than 5.5 micrograms of total RNA were extracted. Combining a sample-barcoded 5' primer with a J-beta primer mix, a second PCR ran for roughly 7 to 12 cycles. TCRdb independently ran MiXCR on the 5' RACE reads; one entry per CDR3 protein. The table shows about 800,000 distinct CDR3 sequences, with roughly 50% occurring only once. The receptor was isolated from a man aged 25 to 40 in good health. V is TRBV12-1 and J is TRBJ2-5; the table's D gene call, TRBD2, was not cross checked with the DNA. TRBV12-1 is noted as a pseudogene. Specimen: blood. The CDR3 region has the DNA TGTGCCAGCCTAGGACTAGCGGGAAATGTACAAGAGACCCAGTACTTC. Translated: CASLGLAGNVQETQYF.